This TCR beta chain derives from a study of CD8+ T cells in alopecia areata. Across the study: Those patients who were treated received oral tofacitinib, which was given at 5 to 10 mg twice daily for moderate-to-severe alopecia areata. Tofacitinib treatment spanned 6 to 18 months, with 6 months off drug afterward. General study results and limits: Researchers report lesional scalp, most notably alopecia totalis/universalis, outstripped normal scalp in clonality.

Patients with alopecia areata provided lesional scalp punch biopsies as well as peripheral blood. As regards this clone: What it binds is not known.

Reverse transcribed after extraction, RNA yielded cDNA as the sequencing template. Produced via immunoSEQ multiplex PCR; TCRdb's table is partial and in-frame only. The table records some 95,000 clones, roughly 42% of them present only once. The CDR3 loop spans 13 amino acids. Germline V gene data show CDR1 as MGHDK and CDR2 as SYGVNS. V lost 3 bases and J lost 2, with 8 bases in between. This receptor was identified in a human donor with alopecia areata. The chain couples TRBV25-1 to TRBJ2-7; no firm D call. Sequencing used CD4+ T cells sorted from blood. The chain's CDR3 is CASSEISTYEQYF. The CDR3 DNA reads TGTGCCAGCAGTGAGATCTCCACCTACGAGCAGTACTTC.